This T cell receptor beta chain stems from a study of OX40 agonist ivuxolimab in advanced cancers. This table comes from immunoSEQ multiplex PCR, and its TCRdb copy is limited to in-frame clones, with some not included. This sample carries roughly 76,000 clones, around 90% of them seen once, and the ten largest clones take 2% to 2.5%. Germline V gene data show CDR1 as SGHTA and CDR2 as FQGNSA. CDR3 length: 14 residues. Trimming cost V 5 bases and J 6 bases; bases outside gene matches: 1. The sample consisted of CD4+ or CD8+ T cells sorted from blood, taken in a trial of the OX40 agonist ivuxolimab. The rearrangement links TRBV7-2 to TRBJ2-3; 14 positions agree with TRBD2. The sequence derives from an adult with an advanced solid tumor such as melanoma, head and neck, liver or kidney cancer. In DNA form, the CDR3 reads TGTGCCAGCAGCCGGACTAGCGGGAGGGATACGCAGTATTTT. Its translation is CASSRTSGRDTQYF.